Sequencing of this T cell receptor (beta chain) was carried out in a study of T cells after posttransplantation cyclophosphamide. Treatment was busulfan-fludarabine conditioning, a marrow graft, and cyclophosphamide on days +3 and +4. In regard to this clone: Its target is not known.

Sequencing used immunoSEQ multiplex PCR; TCRdb keeps in-frame clones, though not all of them. The sample includes over 15,000 clones, under 80% of them seen just once. Overall study findings and caveats: Donor CD8+ memory clones often dominated recipient blood repertoires at later times. TRB overlap between skin or GI tissue T cells and blood was limited. Recipient CMV seropositivity and CMV reactivation strongly tracked TRB clonality.

Trimming took off 3 bases at V and 0 bases at J, with 6 bases between the two ends. This CDR3 has 15 amino acids. Germline lookup yields CDR1 PRHDT and CDR2 FYEKMQ (reference sequence). The specimen was PBMCs, collected after an allogeneic stem cell transplant with post-transplant cyclophosphamide. This TCR was recovered from a male patient younger than 45 who received an allogeneic stem cell transplant from a related donor, was CMV-positive, and had acute GVHD only. Some T cells may be provided by the graft donor. This sequence joins TRBV13 and TRBJ1-6; D gene uncertain. The CDR3 spells CASSFHSSYNSPLHF. Here the CDR3 DNA reads TGTGCCAGCAGCTTTCATAGCTCCTATAATTCACCCCTCCACTTT.